The 3 T cell receptor beta chains below all came from one sample that was sequenced in a study of shared T cell receptors in the human thymus. The protocol was immunoSEQ multiplex PCR, while the TCRdb copy is restricted to in-frame clones and leaves out a portion. The table records 700,000 to 750,000 clones, 80% to 90% of them present only once. This sample was shared with a second study, whose subject was human thymus T cells.

The specimen was thymocytes. The source is a girl under three years old with a congenital heart defect.

The V call is TRBV20-1, the J call TRBJ1-2, with D perhaps TRBD1 (5 bases). The V end lost 4 bases, the J end lost 6 bases, and 9 bases lay between the germline ends. Germline-derived CDR1 and CDR2 are DFQATT and SNEGSKA (reference sequence). This CDR3 region has 11 residues. CDR3 in DNA: TGCAGTGCTAAGGTGGACAATGGCTACACCTTC. Translated, it gives CSAKVDNGYTF.

This clone was observed a few times. This chain connects TRBV5-4 to TRBJ2-7; 14 positions match TRBD2. The CDR3 loop spans 19 amino acids. Per the germline V gene, CDR1 is SGHNT and CDR2 is YYREEE (reference sequence). The J segment lost 3 bases and the V segment lost 4 bases, leaving 15 bases of the junction unmatched. The CDR3 here is CASSRVPGTSGGTGYEQYF. DNA for the CDR3: TGTGCCAGCAGCAGAGTTCCCGGGACTAGCGGGGGTACTGGCTACGAGCAGTACTTC.

The V gene is TRBV4-1, the J gene TRBJ1-6, with 8 bases identical to TRBD1. The trim removed 0 bases at V and 9 bases at J, leaving 7 bases unmatched. The length of the CDR3 is 16 residues. CDR1 and CDR2 (germline): MGHRA, YSYEKL. CDR3 coding DNA: TGCGCCAGCAGCCAAGATCTCGGACAGGGACCTTCACCCCTCCACTTT. It is translated as CASSQDLGQGPSPLHF.